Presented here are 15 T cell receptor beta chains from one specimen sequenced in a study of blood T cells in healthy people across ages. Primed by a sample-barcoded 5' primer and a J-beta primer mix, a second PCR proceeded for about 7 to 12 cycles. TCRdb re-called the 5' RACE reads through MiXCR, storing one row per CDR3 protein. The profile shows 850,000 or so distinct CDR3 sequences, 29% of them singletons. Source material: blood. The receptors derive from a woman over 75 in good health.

The CDR3 spells CASSPGQTLFGGYTF. CDR3 DNA: TGTGCCAGCAGCCCAGGACAGACACTCTTCGGTGGCTACACCTTC. The rearrangement links TRBV11-2 to TRBJ1-2; perhaps TRBD1 as D (6 bases). V dropped 5 bases and J dropped 7 bases, with 20 bases sitting between them. The germline gives CDR1 SGHAT, CDR2 FQNNGV. The CDR3 has 15 amino acids.

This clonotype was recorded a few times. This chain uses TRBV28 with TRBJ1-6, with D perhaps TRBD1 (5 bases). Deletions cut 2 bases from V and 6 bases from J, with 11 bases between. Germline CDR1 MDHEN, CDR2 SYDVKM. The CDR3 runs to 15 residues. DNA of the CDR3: TGTGCCAGCAGTTTACTACCAGGGCTTAATTCACCCCTCCACTTT. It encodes CASSLLPGLNSPLHF.

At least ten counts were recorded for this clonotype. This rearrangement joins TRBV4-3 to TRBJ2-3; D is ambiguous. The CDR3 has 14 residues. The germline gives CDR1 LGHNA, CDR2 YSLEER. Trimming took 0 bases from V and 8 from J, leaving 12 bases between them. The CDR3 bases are TGCGCCAGCAGCCAAGAAAGGACCCTCGGTACGCAGTATTTT. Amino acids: CASSQERTLGTQYF.

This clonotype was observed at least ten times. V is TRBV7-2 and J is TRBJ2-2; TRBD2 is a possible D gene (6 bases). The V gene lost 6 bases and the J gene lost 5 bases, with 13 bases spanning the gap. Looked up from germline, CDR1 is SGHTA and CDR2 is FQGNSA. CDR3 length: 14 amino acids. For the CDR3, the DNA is TGTGCCAGCAGTTTGGTTGGGGGGACCGGGGAGCTGTTTTTT. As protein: CASSLVGGTGELFF. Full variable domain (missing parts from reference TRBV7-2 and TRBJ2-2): GAGVSQSPSNKVTEKGKDVELRCDPISGHTALYWYRQSLGQGLEFLIYFQGNSAPDKSGLPSDRFSAERTGGSVSTLTIQRTQQEDSAVYLCASSLVGGTGELFFGEGSRLTVL.

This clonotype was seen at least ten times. The CDR3, as DNA: TGCAGCGTTATTCATTGGACAGGGGAAGAGACCCAGTACTTC. Amino acid sequence: CSVIHWTGEETQYF. This chain uses TRBV29-1 with TRBJ2-5, with 9 bases fitting TRBD1. The J segment lost 3 bases and the V segment lost 5 bases, leaving 7 bases of the junction unmatched. CDR1 SQVTM and CDR2 ANQGSEA come from the germline V gene. The CDR3 length is 14 residues. The full variable domain, completed using reference TRBV29-1 and TRBJ2-5, is SAVISQKPSRDICQRGTSLTIQCQVDSQVTMMFWYRQQPGQSLTLIATANQGSEATYESGFVIDKFPISRPNLTFSTLTVSNMSPEDSSIYLCSVIHWTGEETQYFGPGTRLLVL.

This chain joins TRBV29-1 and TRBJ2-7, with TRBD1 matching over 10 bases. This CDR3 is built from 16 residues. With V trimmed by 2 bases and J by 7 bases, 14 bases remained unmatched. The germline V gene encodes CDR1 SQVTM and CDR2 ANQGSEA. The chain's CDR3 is CSVEFGTGARYNEQYF. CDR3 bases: TGCAGCGTTGAATTCGGGACAGGGGCGCGATACAATGAGCAGTACTTC.

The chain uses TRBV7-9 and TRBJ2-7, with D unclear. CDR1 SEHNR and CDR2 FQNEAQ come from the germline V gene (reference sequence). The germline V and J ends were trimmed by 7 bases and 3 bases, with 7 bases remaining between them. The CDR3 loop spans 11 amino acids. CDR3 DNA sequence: TGTGCCAGCACCACCGGCTACGAGCAGTACGTC. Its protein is CASTTGYEQYV.

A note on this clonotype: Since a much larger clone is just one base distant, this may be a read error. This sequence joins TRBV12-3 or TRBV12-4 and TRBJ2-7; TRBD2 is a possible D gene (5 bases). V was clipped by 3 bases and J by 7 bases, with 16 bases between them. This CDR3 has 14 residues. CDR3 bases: TGTGCCAGCAGTTTGAGAGGGCTTTGGGATGAGCAGTACTTC. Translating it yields CASSLRGLWDEQYF.

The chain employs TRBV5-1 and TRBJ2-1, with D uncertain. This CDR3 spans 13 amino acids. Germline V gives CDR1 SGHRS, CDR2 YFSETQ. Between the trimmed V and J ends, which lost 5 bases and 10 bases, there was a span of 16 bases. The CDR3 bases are TGCGCCAGCAGGTATGGTAGCTCCTACGAGCAGTTCTTC. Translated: CASRYGSSYEQFF.

The CDR3 sequence is CASSQMGSEQYF. The CDR3 coding sequence is TGCGCCAGCAGCCAGATGGGGAGCGAGCAGTACTTC. The chain joins TRBV4-3 to TRBJ2-5; D perhaps matches TRBD2 (5 bases). Gene TRBJ2-7 matches the end of the DNA better, so the J call may be wrong. The CDR3 runs to 12 residues. Germline CDR1 is LGHNA and CDR2 is YSLEER.

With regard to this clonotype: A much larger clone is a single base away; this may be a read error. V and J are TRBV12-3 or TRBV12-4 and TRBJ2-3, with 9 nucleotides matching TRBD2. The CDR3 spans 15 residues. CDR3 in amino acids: CAGSWRGGRTDTQYF. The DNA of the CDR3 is TGTGCCGGCAGTTGGCGGGGGGGCCGCACAGATACGCAGTATTTT.

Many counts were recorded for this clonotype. Here the CDR3 reads CASSFGQGNYGYTF. The CDR3 DNA reads as TGTGCCAGCAGCTTCGGACAGGGGAACTATGGCTACACCTTC. This chain joins TRBV7-9 and TRBJ1-2, with 9 bases lining up with TRBD1. This CDR3 is built from 14 residues. The trim removed 3 bases at V and 2 bases at J, leaving 1 base unmatched. Germline CDR1 reads SEHNR; CDR2 reads FQNEAQ (reference sequence).

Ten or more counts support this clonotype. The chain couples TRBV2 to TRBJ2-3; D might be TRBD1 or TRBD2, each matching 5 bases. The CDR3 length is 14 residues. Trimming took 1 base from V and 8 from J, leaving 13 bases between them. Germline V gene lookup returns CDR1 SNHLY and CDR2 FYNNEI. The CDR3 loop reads CASSEGGTEGTQYF. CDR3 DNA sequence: TGTGCCAGCAGTGAAGGTGGGACCGAGGGTACGCAGTATTTT.

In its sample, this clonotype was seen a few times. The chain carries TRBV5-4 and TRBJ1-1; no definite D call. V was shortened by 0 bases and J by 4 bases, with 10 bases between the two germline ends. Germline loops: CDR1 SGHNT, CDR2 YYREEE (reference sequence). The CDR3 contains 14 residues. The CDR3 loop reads CASSLVEVGTEAFF. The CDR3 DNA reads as TGTGCCAGCAGCTTGGTCGAGGTAGGCACTGAAGCTTTCTTT.

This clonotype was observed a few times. The CDR3 loop is CASSLSSDGGEEFF. CDR3 coding DNA: TGTGCCAGCAGTTTATCTTCCGACGGGGGGGAGGAGTTCTTC. This sequence joins TRBV27 and TRBJ2-1, with TRBD2 matching over 8 bases. The CDR3 is made up of 14 amino acids. V was clipped by 0 bases and J by 14 bases; unmatched bases: 9. Germline-derived CDR1 and CDR2 are MNHEY and SMNVEV (reference sequence).